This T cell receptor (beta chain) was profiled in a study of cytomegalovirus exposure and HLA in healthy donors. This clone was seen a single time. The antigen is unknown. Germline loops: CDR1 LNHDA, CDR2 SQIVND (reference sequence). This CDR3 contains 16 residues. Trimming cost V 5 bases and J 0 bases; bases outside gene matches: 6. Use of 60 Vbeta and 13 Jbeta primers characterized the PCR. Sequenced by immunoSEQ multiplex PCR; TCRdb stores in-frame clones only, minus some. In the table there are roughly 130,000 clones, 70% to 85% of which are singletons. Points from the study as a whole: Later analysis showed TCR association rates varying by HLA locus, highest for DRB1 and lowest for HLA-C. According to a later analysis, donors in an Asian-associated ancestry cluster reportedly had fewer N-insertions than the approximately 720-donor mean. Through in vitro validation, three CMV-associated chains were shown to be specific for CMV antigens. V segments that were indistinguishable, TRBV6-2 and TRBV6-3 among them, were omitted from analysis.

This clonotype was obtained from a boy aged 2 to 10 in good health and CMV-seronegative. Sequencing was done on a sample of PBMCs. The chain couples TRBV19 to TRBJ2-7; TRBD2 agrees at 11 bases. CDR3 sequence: CASSPSSGGLSYEQYF. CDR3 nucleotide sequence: TGTGCCAGTAGTCCCTCTAGCGGGGGGCTCTCCTACGAGCAGTACTTC.